Sequencing of this T cell receptor beta chain was carried out in a study of blood T cell repertoires in COVID-19. Study-level background: Samples representing acute and convalescent COVID-19 were sourced from the United States, Italy and Spain. T cells, B-cell-depleted T cells, or PBMCs supplied cDNA or gDNA.

V shed 7 bases and J 5 bases; nucleotides not matched to a gene: 17. CDR1 SNHLY and CDR2 FYNNEI come from the germline V gene. CDR3 length: 18 amino acids. Per the study methods: Using reference gene primer amplification, nucleated cell counts were estimated. Generated by immunoSEQ multiplex PCR, the TCRdb table keeps only in-frame clones and is missing some. D and trimming come from the DNA, and the V and J calls and clone size come from that table. Of over 150,000 clones listed, around 84% are singletons. Sequencing was done on a sample of peripheral blood. This TCR was sampled from a man aged 40-50 years with active or convalescent COVID-19. The chain joins TRBV2 to TRBJ1-5, with 10 positions matching TRBD1. CDR3 in DNA: TGTGCCAGCAACACCCGACAGGGGGCGGGGAAAATGGATCAGCCCCAGCATTTT. Encoded protein: CASNTRQGAGKMDQPQHF.